This record concerns one T cell receptor (beta chain) sequence. The data derive from a study of blood T cell repertoires in COVID-19. Germline loops: CDR1 GTSNPN, CDR2 SVGIG (reference sequence). The CDR3 runs to 13 residues. V lost 2 bases and J 2 bases, leaving 9 bases between the germline ends. How the authors handled the data: Amplifying reference gene primers gave estimates of nucleated cell counts. Sequenced by immunoSEQ multiplex PCR; TCRdb stores in-frame clones only, minus some. That table supplies the V and J calls and clone size; D and trimming were determined from the DNA. Here the sample spans under 200,000 clones, 86% being singletons.

This chain connects TRBV30 to TRBJ1-1; D unresolved. This sequence originates from a man between 18 and 29 years old with acute or convalescent COVID-19. The sequencing input was peripheral blood. The DNA of the CDR3 is TGTGCCTGGAGTATACAGTCAAACACTGAAGCTTTCTTT. Translating gives CAWSIQSNTEAFF.